These T cell receptor beta chains were read from a single sample in a study of cytomegalovirus exposure and HLA in healthy donors. Clones were read by immunoSEQ multiplex PCR, and TCRdb kept only the in-frame ones, dropping some. The profile shows some 150,000 clones, 65% to 90% of them singletons. Sequenced input: PBMCs. These TCRs come from a female donor in good health and CMV-seronegative. Both conserved end residues are part of each CDR3. Each record gives: clone size, J gene, V gene, D gene, CDR3 protein, CDR3 DNA. The D gene is left open where the match is weak. A clone size is listed for some rows: how often the clone was seen (once, few, many), or a class if it is expanded.

size: .; J: TRBJ2-1; V: TRBV11-3; D: TRBD2; CDR3: CASSSRSAGGPNEQFF; DNA: TGTGCCAGCAGCTCCCGATCCGCGGGAGGTCCCAATGAGCAGTTCTTC
size: .; J: TRBJ2-2; V: TRBV28; D: .; CDR3: CASSLSGFTGELFF; DNA: TGTGCCAGCAGTCTCAGCGGATTCACCGGGGAGCTGTTTTTT
size: few; J: TRBJ2-3; V: TRBV11-2; D: .; CDR3: CASSFGSTRADTQYF; DNA: TGTGCCAGCAGCTTCGGGTCAACACGGGCAGATACGCAGTATTTT
size: .; J: TRBJ1-5; V: TRBV10-1; D: .; CDR3: CASSSQGSHNQPQHF; DNA: TGCGCCAGCAGTTCACAGGGATCCCACAATCAGCCCCAGCATTTT
size: .; J: TRBJ2-1; V: TRBV5-1; D: TRBD2; CDR3: CASSLPLRLAGVVEQFF; DNA: TGCGCCAGCAGCCTCCCCCTCCGACTAGCGGGAGTAGTAGAGCAGTTCTTC
size: .; J: TRBJ2-3; V: TRBV5-1; D: .; CDR3: CASSLAPDAQRDTQYF; DNA: TGCGCCAGCAGCTTGGCCCCAGACGCTCAGAGGGATACGCAGTATTTT
size: few; J: TRBJ2-2; V: TRBV4-1; D: .; CDR3: CASSQDSAGELFF; DNA: TGCGCCAGCAGCCAAGATTCGGCCGGGGAGCTGTTTTTT
size: once; J: TRBJ1-3; V: TRBV27; D: .; CDR3: CASSYRAGANSGNTIYF; DNA: TGTGCCAGCAGTTATCGGGCAGGGGCCAACTCTGGAAACACCATATATTTT
size: .; J: TRBJ1-1; V: TRBV6-5; D: .; CDR3: CASSYSNQGEAFF; DNA: TGTGCCAGCAGTTACTCGAACCAGGGTGAAGCTTTCTTT
size: .; J: TRBJ2-5; V: TRBV6-1; D: .; CDR3: CASSEWQDNIQETQYF; DNA: TGTGCCAGCAGTGAATGGCAGGATAATATACAAGAGACCCAGTACTTC
size: .; J: TRBJ1-1; V: TRBV11-2; D: .; CDR3: CASSSLRGNTEAFF; DNA: TGTGCCAGCAGCTCCCTAAGAGGGAACACTGAAGCTTTCTTT
size: .; J: TRBJ2-1; V: TRBV5-6; D: .; CDR3: CASSLPGTPPYNEQFF; DNA: TGTGCCAGCAGCTTACCCGGGACTCCACCTTACAATGAGCAGTTCTTC
size: .; J: TRBJ2-3; V: TRBV6-5; D: .; CDR3: CASSYESARGTDTQYF; DNA: TGTGCCAGCAGTTACGAGTCGGCGCGGGGCACAGATACGCAGTATTTT
size: .; J: TRBJ2-3; V: TRBV28; D: TRBD2; CDR3: CASSGLAGPYTQYF; DNA: TGTGCCAGCTCAGGGCTAGCGGGCCCCTATACGCAGTATTTT
size: .; J: TRBJ2-7; V: TRBV2; D: .; CDR3: CASSEGPLSYEQYF; DNA: TGTGCCAGCAGTGAAGGGCCGCTCTCCTACGAGCAGTACTTC
size: few; J: TRBJ1-1; V: TRBV12-5; D: .; CDR3: CASGLDPEGFEAFF; DNA: TGTGCTAGTGGTTTGGATCCGGAGGGATTTGAAGCTTTCTTT
size: .; J: TRBJ2-7; V: TRBV19; D: TRBD2; CDR3: CASSLLAGATEQYF; DNA: TGTGCCAGTAGTCTTTTAGCGGGAGCGACCGAGCAGTACTTC
size: .; J: TRBJ2-5; V: TRBV4-1; D: TRBD2; CDR3: CASSLGLAAETQYF; DNA: TGCGCCAGCAGTCTCGGACTAGCGGCAGAGACCCAGTACTTC
size: once; J: TRBJ1-1; V: TRBV7-9; D: TRBD1; CDR3: CASSPAGQGPFLTNTEAFF; DNA: TGTGCCAGCAGCCCTGCTGGACAGGGGCCCTTCTTGACGAACACTGAAGCTTTCTTT
size: .; J: TRBJ2-3; V: TRBV7-9; D: .; CDR3: CASSLVRLLSTDTQYF; DNA: TGTGCCAGCAGCTTAGTTCGACTATTGAGCACAGATACGCAGTATTTT
size: .; J: TRBJ2-1; V: TRBV6-1; D: TRBD2; CDR3: CAGKLAGVNNEQFF; DNA: TGTGCCGGAAAACTAGCGGGAGTAAACAATGAGCAGTTCTTC
size: .; J: TRBJ1-3; V: TRBV30; D: TRBD1; CDR3: CAWSDRGGRNTIYF; DNA: TGTGCCTGGAGCGACAGGGGCGGGAGAAACACCATATATTTT
size: .; J: TRBJ1-1; V: TRBV30; D: .; CDR3: CAWSVSVNTEAFF; DNA: TGTGCCTGGAGTGTGTCAGTGAACACTGAAGCTTTCTTT
size: .; J: TRBJ2-7; V: TRBV7-7; D: TRBD2; CDR3: CASSPIAGAAYEQYF; DNA: TGTGCTAGCAGCCCTATAGCGGGAGCGGCCTACGAGCAGTACTTC
size: .; J: TRBJ2-1; V: TRBV29-1; D: TRBD1; CDR3: CSVTGGPGGYNEQFF; DNA: TGCAGCGTTACAGGGGGACCAGGGGGCTACAATGAGCAGTTCTTC
size: .; J: TRBJ2-1; V: TRBV7-2; D: .; CDR3: CASSYVGSSYNEQFF; DNA: TGTGCCAGCAGCTATGTGGGGAGCTCCTACAATGAGCAGTTCTTC
size: .; J: TRBJ2-7; V: TRBV4-1; D: TRBD2; CDR3: CASSPGLAESYEQYF; DNA: TGCGCCAGCAGCCCCGGACTAGCGGAGTCCTACGAGCAGTACTTC
size: .; J: TRBJ2-1; V: TRBV9; D: .; CDR3: CASSPVGTRRFF; DNA: TGTGCCAGCAGCCCAGTCGGGACTCGTCGGTTCTTC
size: .; J: TRBJ1-5; V: TRBV27; D: .; CDR3: CASSLSVNQPQHF; DNA: TGTGCCAGCAGTTTGAGTGTCAATCAGCCCCAGCATTTT
size: .; J: TRBJ2-1; V: TRBV10-2; D: TRBD1; CDR3: CASTRDRNNEQFF; DNA: TGCGCCAGCACTAGGGACAGAAACAATGAGCAGTTCTTC
size: few; J: TRBJ2-1; V: TRBV6-4; D: .; CDR3: CASSVRLGQVGNEQFF; DNA: TGTGCCAGCAGTGTACGGTTGGGGCAGGTGGGCAATGAGCAGTTCTTC
size: .; J: TRBJ2-5; V: TRBV6-5; D: .; CDR3: CASSPRGQTQETQYF; DNA: TGTGCCAGCAGTCCGCGGGGACAGACACAAGAGACCCAGTACTTC
size: .; J: TRBJ1-5; V: TRBV6-6; D: .; CDR3: CASTDPPGQQKPQHF; DNA: TGTGCCAGCACGGACCCCCCGGGACAACAGAAGCCCCAGCATTTT
size: .; J: TRBJ1-4; V: TRBV5-4; D: TRBD1; CDR3: CASSSGGGDEKLFF; DNA: TGTGCCAGCAGCTCAGGGGGCGGGGATGAAAAACTGTTTTTT
size: once; J: TRBJ1-2; V: TRBV10-3; D: TRBD1; CDR3: CAIQPGTGGYGYTF; DNA: TGTGCCATCCAGCCCGGGACAGGGGGCTATGGCTACACCTTC
size: .; J: TRBJ2-1; V: TRBV5-1; D: TRBD2; CDR3: CASSGGRPNSNEQFF; DNA: TGCGCCAGCAGTGGCGGGAGGCCAAACTCAAATGAGCAGTTCTTC
size: once; J: TRBJ1-2; V: TRBV13; D: .; CDR3: CASSPTSDRRTYGYTF; DNA: TGTGCCAGCAGCCCAACCTCCGACAGGCGGACCTATGGCTACACCTTC
size: .; J: TRBJ2-5; V: TRBV5-6; D: .; CDR3: CASSLAAGPQETQYF; DNA: TGTGCCAGCAGCTTGGCCGCGGGGCCTCAAGAGACCCAGTACTTC
size: once; J: TRBJ2-7; V: TRBV28; D: TRBD1; CDR3: CASSLDRAYEQYF; DNA: TGTGCCAGCAGTTTAGACAGGGCCTACGAGCAGTACTTC
size: few; J: TRBJ2-3; V: TRBV5-6; D: TRBD2; CDR3: CASSALAGVFSEADTQYF; DNA: TGTGCCAGCAGCGCGCTAGCGGGAGTTTTTTCGGAGGCAGATACGCAGTATTTT
size: .; J: TRBJ2-5; V: TRBV6-6; D: TRBD2; CDR3: CASSYSWGGETQYF; DNA: TGTGCCAGCAGTTACTCATGGGGAGGGGAGACCCAGTACTTC
size: .; J: TRBJ2-7; V: TRBV6-4; D: TRBD2; CDR3: CASSATGLVEQYF; DNA: TGTGCCAGCAGTGCCACCGGACTAGTGGAGCAGTACTTC
size: .; J: TRBJ2-3; V: TRBV9; D: TRBD2; CDR3: CASSVVAGISTDTQYF; DNA: TGTGCCAGCAGCGTAGTAGCGGGAATATCCACAGATACGCAGTATTTT
size: .; J: TRBJ2-7; V: TRBV7-9; D: TRBD1; CDR3: CASRGTDPSYEQYF; DNA: TGTGCCAGCAGGGGGACAGATCCCTCCTACGAGCAGTACTTC
size: .; J: TRBJ2-7; V: TRBV5-1; D: .; CDR3: CASSILARGGDEQYF; DNA: TGCGCCAGCAGCATCCTAGCGAGGGGCGGGGACGAGCAGTACTTC
size: .; J: TRBJ2-7; V: TRBV15; D: .; CDR3: CATSRDRGEQYF; DNA: TGTGCCACCAGCAGAGATAGGGGGGAGCAGTACTTC
size: .; J: TRBJ2-1; V: TRBV9; D: .; CDR3: CASRPGAPRVEQFF; DNA: TGTGCCAGCAGACCAGGGGCCCCAAGGGTTGAGCAGTTCTTC
size: .; J: TRBJ2-7; V: TRBV28; D: TRBD2; CDR3: CASSLGSGRAYEQYF; DNA: TGTGCCAGCAGTTTGGGGAGCGGGAGGGCCTACGAGCAGTACTTC
size: .; J: TRBJ2-7; V: TRBV4-2; D: .; CDR3: CASSPGHLTYEQYF; DNA: TGTGCCAGCAGCCCTGGACACCTAACCTACGAGCAGTACTTC
size: .; J: TRBJ1-3; V: TRBV5-8; D: TRBD1; CDR3: CASSFRDSTGNTIYF; DNA: TGTGCCAGCAGCTTCCGGGACAGTACTGGAAACACCATATATTTT
size: once; J: TRBJ1-1; V: TRBV7-2; D: .; CDR3: CASSLEGGGLVTEAFF; DNA: TGTGCCAGCAGCTTAGAAGGGGGGGGGCTGGTCACTGAAGCTTTCTTT
size: .; J: TRBJ1-4; V: TRBV5-1; D: TRBD1; CDR3: CASSPGQEYEKLFF; DNA: TGCGCCAGCAGTCCTGGACAGGAGTATGAAAAACTGTTTTTT
size: .; J: TRBJ2-7; V: TRBV10-1; D: .; CDR3: CASSVGASYEQYF; DNA: TGCGCCAGCAGTGTCGGAGCCTCCTACGAGCAGTACTTC
size: .; J: TRBJ1-2; V: TRBV29-1; D: TRBD1; CDR3: CSVEAGQGSYGYTF; DNA: TGCAGCGTTGAAGCTGGACAGGGGTCCTATGGCTACACCTTC
size: .; J: TRBJ2-7; V: TRBV27; D: TRBD2; CDR3: CASSPGLAYEQYF; DNA: TGTGCCAGCAGCCCGGGACTAGCCTACGAGCAGTACTTC
size: .; J: TRBJ1-5; V: TRBV19; D: .; CDR3: CASTPDRLDNQPQHF; DNA: TGTGCCAGTACTCCAGACAGGCTAGACAATCAGCCCCAGCATTTT
size: .; J: TRBJ2-7; V: TRBV29-1; D: TRBD2; CDR3: CSVVFSGRDSYEQYF; DNA: TGCAGCGTTGTCTTTAGCGGGAGGGACTCCTACGAGCAGTACTTC
size: .; J: TRBJ2-7; V: TRBV27; D: .; CDR3: CASSLSGDIVSYEQYF; DNA: TGTGCCAGCAGTTTGTCCGGGGACATTGTCTCCTACGAGCAGTACTTC
size: .; J: TRBJ2-7; V: TRBV6-5; D: TRBD2; CDR3: CASSQERGSYEQYF; DNA: TGTGCCAGCAGCCAGGAGCGGGGTTCCTACGAGCAGTACTTC
size: few; J: TRBJ2-5; V: TRBV5-6; D: TRBD1; CDR3: CASSPDPDRSQETQYF; DNA: TGTGCCAGCAGCCCGGATCCGGACAGGAGCCAAGAGACCCAGTACTTC